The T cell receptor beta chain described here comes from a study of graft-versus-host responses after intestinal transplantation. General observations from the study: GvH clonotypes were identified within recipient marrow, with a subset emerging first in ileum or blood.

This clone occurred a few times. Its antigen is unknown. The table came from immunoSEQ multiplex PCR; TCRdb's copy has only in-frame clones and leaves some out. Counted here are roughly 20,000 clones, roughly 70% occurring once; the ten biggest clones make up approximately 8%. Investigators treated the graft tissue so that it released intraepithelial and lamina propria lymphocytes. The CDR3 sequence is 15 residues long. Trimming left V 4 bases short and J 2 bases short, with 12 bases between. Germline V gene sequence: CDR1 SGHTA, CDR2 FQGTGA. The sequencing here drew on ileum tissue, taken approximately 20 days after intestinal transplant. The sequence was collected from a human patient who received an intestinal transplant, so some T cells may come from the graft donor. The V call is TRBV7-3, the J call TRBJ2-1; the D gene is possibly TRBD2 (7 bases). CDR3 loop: CASSSGGAAYNEQFF. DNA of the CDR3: TGTGCCAGCAGCTCTGGGGGGGCCGCCTACAATGAGCAGTTCTTC.